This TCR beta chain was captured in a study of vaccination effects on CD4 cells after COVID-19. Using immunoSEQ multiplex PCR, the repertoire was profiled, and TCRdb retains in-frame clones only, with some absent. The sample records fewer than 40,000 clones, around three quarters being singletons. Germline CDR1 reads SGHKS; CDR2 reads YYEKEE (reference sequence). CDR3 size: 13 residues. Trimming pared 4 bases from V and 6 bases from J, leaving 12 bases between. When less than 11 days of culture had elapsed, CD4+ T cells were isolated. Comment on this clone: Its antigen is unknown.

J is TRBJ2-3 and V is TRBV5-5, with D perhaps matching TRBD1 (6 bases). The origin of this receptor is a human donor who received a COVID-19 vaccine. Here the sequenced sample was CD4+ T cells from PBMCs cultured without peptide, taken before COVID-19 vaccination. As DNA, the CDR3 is TGTGCCAGCAGCCAACTAGACAGGGATACGCAGTATTTT. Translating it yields CASSQLDRDTQYF.